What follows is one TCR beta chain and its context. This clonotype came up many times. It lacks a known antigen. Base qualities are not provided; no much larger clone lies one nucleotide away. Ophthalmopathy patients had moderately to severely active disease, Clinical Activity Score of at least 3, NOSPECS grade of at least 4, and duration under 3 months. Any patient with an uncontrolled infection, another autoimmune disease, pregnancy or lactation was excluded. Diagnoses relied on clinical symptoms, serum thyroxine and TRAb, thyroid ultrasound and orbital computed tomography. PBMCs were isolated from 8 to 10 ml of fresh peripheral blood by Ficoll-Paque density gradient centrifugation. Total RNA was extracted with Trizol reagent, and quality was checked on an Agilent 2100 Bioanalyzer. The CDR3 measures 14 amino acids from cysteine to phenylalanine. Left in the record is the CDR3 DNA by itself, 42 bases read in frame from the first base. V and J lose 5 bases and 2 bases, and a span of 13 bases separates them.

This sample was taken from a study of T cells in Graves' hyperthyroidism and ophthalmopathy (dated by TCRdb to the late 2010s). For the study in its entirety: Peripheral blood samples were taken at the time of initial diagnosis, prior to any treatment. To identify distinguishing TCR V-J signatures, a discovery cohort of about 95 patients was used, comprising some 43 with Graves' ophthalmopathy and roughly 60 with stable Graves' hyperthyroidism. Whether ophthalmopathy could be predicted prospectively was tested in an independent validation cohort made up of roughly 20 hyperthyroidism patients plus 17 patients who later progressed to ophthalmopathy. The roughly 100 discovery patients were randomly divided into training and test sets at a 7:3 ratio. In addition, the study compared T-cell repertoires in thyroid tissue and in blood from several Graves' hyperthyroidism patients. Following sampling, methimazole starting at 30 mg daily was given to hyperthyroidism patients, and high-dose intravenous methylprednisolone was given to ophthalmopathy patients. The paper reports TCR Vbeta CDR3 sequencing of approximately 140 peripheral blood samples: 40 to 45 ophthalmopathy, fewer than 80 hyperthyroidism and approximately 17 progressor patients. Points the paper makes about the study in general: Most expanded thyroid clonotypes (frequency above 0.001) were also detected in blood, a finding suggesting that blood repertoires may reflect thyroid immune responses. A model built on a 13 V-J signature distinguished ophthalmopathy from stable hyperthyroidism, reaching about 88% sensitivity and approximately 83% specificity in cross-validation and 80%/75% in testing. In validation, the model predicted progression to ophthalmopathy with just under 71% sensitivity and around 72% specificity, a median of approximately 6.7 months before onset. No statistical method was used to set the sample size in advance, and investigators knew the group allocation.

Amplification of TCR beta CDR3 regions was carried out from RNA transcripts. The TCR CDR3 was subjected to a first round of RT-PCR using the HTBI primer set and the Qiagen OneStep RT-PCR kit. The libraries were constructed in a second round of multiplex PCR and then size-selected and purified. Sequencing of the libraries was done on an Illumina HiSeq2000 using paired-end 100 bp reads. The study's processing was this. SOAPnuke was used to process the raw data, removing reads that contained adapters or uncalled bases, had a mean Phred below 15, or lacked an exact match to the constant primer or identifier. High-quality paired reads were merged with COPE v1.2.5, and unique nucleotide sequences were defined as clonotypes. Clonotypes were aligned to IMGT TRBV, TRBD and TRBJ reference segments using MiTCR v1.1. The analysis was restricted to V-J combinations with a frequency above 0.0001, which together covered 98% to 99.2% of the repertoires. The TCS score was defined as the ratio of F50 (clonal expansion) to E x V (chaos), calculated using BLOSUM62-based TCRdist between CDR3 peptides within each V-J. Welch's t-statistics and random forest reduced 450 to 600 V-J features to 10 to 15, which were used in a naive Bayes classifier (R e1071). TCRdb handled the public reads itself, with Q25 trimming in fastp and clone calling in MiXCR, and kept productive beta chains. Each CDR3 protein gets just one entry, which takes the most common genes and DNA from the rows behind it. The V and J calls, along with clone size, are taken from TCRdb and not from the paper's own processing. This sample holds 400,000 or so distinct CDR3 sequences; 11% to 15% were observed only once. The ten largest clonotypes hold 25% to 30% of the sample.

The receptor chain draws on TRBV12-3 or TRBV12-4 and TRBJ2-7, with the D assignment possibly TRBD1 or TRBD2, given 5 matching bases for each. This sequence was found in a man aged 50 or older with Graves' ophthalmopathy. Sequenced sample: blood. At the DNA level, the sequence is TGTGCCAGCAGTCCCGGGGCAGGAGCCTACGAGCAGTACTTC. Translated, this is CASSPGAGAYEQYF.